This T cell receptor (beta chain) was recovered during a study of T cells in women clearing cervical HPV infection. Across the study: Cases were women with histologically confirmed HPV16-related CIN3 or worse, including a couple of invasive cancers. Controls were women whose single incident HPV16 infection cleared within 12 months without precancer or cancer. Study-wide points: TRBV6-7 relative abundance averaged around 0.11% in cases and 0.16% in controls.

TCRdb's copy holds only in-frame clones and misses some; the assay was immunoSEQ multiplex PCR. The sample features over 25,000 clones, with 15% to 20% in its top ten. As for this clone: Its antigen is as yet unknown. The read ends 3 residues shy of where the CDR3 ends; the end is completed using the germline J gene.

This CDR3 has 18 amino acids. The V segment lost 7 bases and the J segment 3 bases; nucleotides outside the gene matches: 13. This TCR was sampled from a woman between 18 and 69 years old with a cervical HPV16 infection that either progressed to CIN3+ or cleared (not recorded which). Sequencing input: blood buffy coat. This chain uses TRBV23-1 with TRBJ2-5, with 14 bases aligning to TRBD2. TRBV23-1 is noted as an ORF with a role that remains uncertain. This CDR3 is CASTSYSPGLAGEETQYF. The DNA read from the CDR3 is TGCGCCAGCACCTCATATTCCCCGGGACTAGCGGGAGAAGAGACC.